Shown below are 21 T cell receptor beta chains from a single sample sequenced in a study of T-cell memory formation after mild COVID-19. TCRdb re-called the 5' RACE reads through MiXCR, storing one row per CDR3 protein. The table has 250,000 to 300,000 distinct CDR3 sequences, less than 9.5% seen once. The sequenced material came from PBMCs or a T cell subset sorted from them (not recorded which). The source is a man between 18 and 29 years old who had mild COVID-19 (a few samples of this study predate the infection). Cell type and time point are not known.

This sequence joins TRBV12-3 or TRBV12-4 and TRBJ1-5, with 10 nucleotides matching TRBD1. This CDR3 region has 18 residues. The J segment lost 4 bases and the V segment lost 3 bases, leaving 12 bases of the junction unmatched. Here the CDR3 DNA reads TGTGCCAGCAGTTTCGAGTACCGTTGGACAGGGGGGAATCAGCCCCAGCATTTT. Residues: CASSFEYRWTGGNQPQHF.

In its sample, this clonotype was seen many times. The chain recombines TRBV7-2 with TRBJ2-1; D assignment may be TRBD1 or TRBD2 (6 bases each). This CDR3 is 15 amino acids long. V gave up 3 bases and J gave up 6 bases, with 15 bases separating them. Germline V gene data show CDR1 as SGHTA and CDR2 as FQGNSA. The CDR3 spells CASSLWLSGANEQFF. The CDR3 coding sequence is TGTGCCAGCAGCTTGTGGTTGTCGGGGGCCAATGAGCAGTTCTTC.

This clonotype was found a few times. V and J are TRBV7-2 and TRBJ2-2; tentatively, D is TRBD1 or TRBD2 (5 bases each). CDR1 SGHTA and CDR2 FQGNSA come from the germline V gene. This CDR3 spans 14 amino acids. V gave up 5 bases and J gave up 8 bases, with 15 bases separating them. In DNA form, the CDR3 reads TGTGCCAGCAGCGGGGGTTTGTTCCCTGGGGAGCTGTTTTTT. The encoded protein is CASSGGLFPGELFF.

The genes are TRBV7-8 and TRBJ2-7; no clear D. The CDR3 has 11 residues. V shed 5 bases and J shed 2 bases, with 4 bases lying between them. Germline CDR1 reads SGHVS; CDR2 reads FQNEAQ. The CDR3 DNA reads as TGTGCCAGCAGCCCTGCCTACGAGCAGTACGTC. This gives the protein CASSPAYEQYV.

This clonotype was seen at least ten times. The V and J genes are TRBV6-5 and TRBJ1-6, with D unclear. Germline assignment: CDR1 MNHEY and CDR2 SVGAGI. Trimming shortened V by 0 bases and J by 9 bases, and 15 bases separated the two germline ends. CDR3 length equals 16 residues. The CDR3 coding sequence is TGTGCCAGCAGTTACTCGGCCAGCTGGGGTGGTTCACCCCTCCACTTT. This codes for CASSYSASWGGSPLHF.

The chain is built from TRBV7-9 and TRBJ2-1; 9 bases align to TRBD1. V shed 6 bases and J 2 bases; nucleotides not matched to a gene: 5. This CDR3 is 15 amino acids long. CDR1 SEHNR and CDR2 FQNEAQ come from the germline V gene (reference sequence). CDR3 in DNA: TGTGCCAGCAGTTTACGGACAGGGGCCTACAATGAGCAGTTCTTC. Amino acid sequence: CASSLRTGAYNEQFF.

This clonotype was found many times. The gene calls are TRBV25-1 and TRBJ1-3, with D unclear. The CDR3 is 15 amino acids. Germline V lookup: CDR1 MGHDK, CDR2 SYGVNS. The V gene lost 7 bases and the J gene lost 0 bases, with 13 bases spanning the gap. The CDR3 region has the DNA TGTGCCAGCACCCCCCCAGGTCCCTCTGGAAACACCATATATTTT. It translates to CASTPPGPSGNTIYF.

The rearrangement links TRBV7-9 to TRBJ1-4, with a tentative D call TRBD1 (6 bases). The germline V and J ends were trimmed by 4 bases and 7 bases, with 13 bases remaining between them. This CDR3 has 14 residues. The germline CDR1 and CDR2 sequences are SEHNR and FQNEAQ (reference sequence). The CDR3 protein is CASSSGGAGEKLFF. The CDR3 region has the DNA TGTGCCAGCAGCTCCGGGGGCGCGGGTGAAAAACTGTTTTTT.

This clonotype was observed at least ten times. The chain couples TRBV10-3 to TRBJ2-7, with D perhaps being TRBD1 or TRBD2 (5 bases each). Trimming shortened V by 10 bases and J by 0 bases, and 19 bases separated the two germline ends. The germline V gene encodes CDR1 ENHRY and CDR2 SYGVKD. The CDR3 length is 15 residues. This CDR3 reads CATYSGTTNSYEQYF. Here the CDR3 DNA reads TGTGCCACCTATTCCGGGACCACCAACTCCTACGAGCAGTACTTC.

This clonotype appeared many times. A read error may account for a junction end that differs from germline. The CDR3 loop reads CASSPGTGRHNEQFF. The CDR3 bases are TGTGCTAGCAGCCCCGGGACAGGGCGCCACAATGAGCAGTTCTTC. The rearrangement uses TRBV7-7 and TRBJ2-1; 9 nucleotides line up with TRBD1. The CDR3 is 15 residues long. The germline V gene encodes CDR1 SSHAT and CDR2 FNYEAQ (reference sequence).

This clonotype was recorded a few times. V usage is TRBV5-6 and J usage is TRBJ1-1, with a tentative D call TRBD1 (5 bases). The CDR3 extends over 14 amino acids. Trimming removed 4 bases from V and 3 bases from J, with 13 bases in between. Germline V gives CDR1 SGHDT, CDR2 YYEEEE. DNA of the CDR3: TGTGCCAGCAGCCGCAGGGTGAGGGACACTGAAGCTTTCTTT. The encoded protein is CASSRRVRDTEAFF.

Details on this clonotype: Compared with germline, one end of the junction differs, possibly owing to a read error. This chain joins TRBV6-6 and TRBJ1-5, with 8 bases that match TRBD1. Germline V gene data show CDR1 as MNHNY and CDR2 as SVGAGI (reference sequence). This CDR3 has 14 residues. DNA of the CDR3: TGCGCCAGCAGCACGACAGGGGGCAATCAGCCCCAGCATTTT. This sequence encodes CASSTTGGNQPQHF.

This clonotype was counted ten times or more. The rearrangement joins TRBV5-1 to TRBJ2-1; D could derive from TRBD1 or TRBD2 (6 bases each). The CDR3 spans 17 residues. CDR1 is SGHRS, CDR2 YFSETQ, per germline. Between the trimmed V and J ends, which lost 2 bases and 1 base, there was a span of 16 bases. DNA of the CDR3: TGCGCCAGCAGCTTATCGGGGGCGGGCGGGTCCTACAATGAGCAGTTCTTC. This sequence encodes CASSLSGAGGSYNEQFF.

This clonotype was observed a handful of times. This CDR3 is CASSVTGGYGYTF. The CDR3 DNA reads TGCGCCAGCAGCGTCACAGGGGGCTATGGCTACACCTTC. The V and J genes are TRBV5-1 and TRBJ1-2; 8 bases map to TRBD1. J gave up 4 bases and V 4 bases, and 3 bases lay outside the gene matches. The germline V gene has CDR1 SGHRS and CDR2 YFSETQ. The CDR3 is 13 residues long.

This clonotype was counted a few times. The V gene is TRBV7-6, the J gene TRBJ2-1; TRBD2 matches at 10 bases. This CDR3 region has 16 residues. Germline CDR1 SGHVS, CDR2 FNYEAQ. Unmatched junction bases numbered 8, after V lost 2 bases and J lost 7 bases. CDR3 amino acids: CASSLRLAGEGNEQFF. The CDR3 region has the DNA TGTGCCAGCAGCTTAAGGCTAGCGGGGGAAGGGAATGAGCAGTTCTTC.

The table lists this clonotype with a few counts. The rearrangement joins TRBV5-1 to TRBJ1-6; TRBD1 is a possible D gene (5 bases). Germline V gene sequence: CDR1 SGHRS, CDR2 YFSETQ. The CDR3 contains 14 residues. V was cut by 4 bases and J by 6 bases, with 11 bases left in between. The CDR3 is CASSQGRINSPLHF. The CDR3 bases are TGCGCCAGCAGCCAGGGACGGATTAATTCACCCCTCCACTTT.

The chain uses TRBV6-5 and TRBJ1-6; no firm D call. The CDR3 sequence is 16 residues long. Trimming took 4 bases from V and 6 from J, leaving 16 bases between them. CDR1 is MNHEY and CDR2 is SVGAGI in the germline V gene. The CDR3 loop is CASSSRSGGSNSPLHF. Here the CDR3 DNA reads TGTGCCAGCAGTTCGAGATCTGGAGGGAGTAATTCACCCCTCCACTTT.

CDR3 coding DNA: TGTGCCAGCAGCGCTCAGGGGGCTGGGGAGCAGTTCTTC. Translation: CASSAQGAGEQFF. The genes are TRBV7-9 and TRBJ2-1; 8 bases are shared with TRBD1. The CDR3 is made up of 13 amino acids. CDR1 is SEHNR, CDR2 FQNEAQ, per germline (reference sequence). The V segment lost 5 bases and the J segment 10 bases; nucleotides outside the gene matches: 7. The complete variable domain, with remaining parts taken from reference TRBV7-9 and TRBJ2-1, reads DTGVSQNPRHKITKRGQNVTFRCDPISEHNRLYWYRQTLGQGPEFLTYFQNEAQLEKSRLLSDRFSAERPKGSFSTLEIQRTEQGDSAMYLCASSAQGAGEQFFGPGTRLTVL.

The chain has TRBV7-2 and TRBJ2-3; possible D gene TRBD1, 5 bases. CDR3 length: 14 amino acids. Looked up from germline, CDR1 is SGHTA and CDR2 is FQGNSA. Trimming pared 1 base from V and 10 bases from J, leaving 15 bases between. The CDR3 protein is CASSLDILGPSQYF. The CDR3 DNA is TGTGCCAGCAGCTTAGATATATTGGGGCCTTCGCAGTATTTT.

This clonotype was seen ten or more times. The rearrangement links TRBV6-5 to TRBJ2-5, with D unresolved. Trimming pared 4 bases from V and 0 bases from J, leaving 12 bases between. Germline V gives CDR1 MNHEY, CDR2 SVGAGI. CDR3 size: 15 residues. In nucleotides, the CDR3 is TGTGCCAGCAGTTTGGCTGCGACGTACCAAGAGACCCAGTACTTC. Protein sequence: CASSLAATYQETQYF.

This chain links TRBV5-1 with TRBJ2-2; D is unresolved. V was trimmed by 2 bases and J by 7 bases, leaving 18 bases between them. Germline V lookup: CDR1 SGHRS, CDR2 YFSETQ. The CDR3 has 16 residues. CDR3 amino acids: CASSLDGLGGHGELFF. For the CDR3, the DNA is TGCGCCAGCAGCTTAGATGGCCTCGGCGGTCACGGGGAGCTGTTTTTT. The entire variable domain, with the rest obtained from reference TRBV5-1 and TRBJ2-2, is as follows: KAGVTQTPRYLIKTRGQQVTLSCSPISGHRSVSWYQQTPGQGLQFLFEYFSETQRNKGNFPGRFSGRQFSNSRSEMNVSTLELGDSALYLCASSLDGLGGHGELFFGEGSRLTVL.